The entry that follows covers one TCR beta chain sequence. Its antigen is currently unknown. The data stem from a study of T cells after posttransplantation cyclophosphamide. Regarding the study as a whole: TRB clonality was highly associated with recipient CMV seropositivity and reactivation. Blood and skin or GI T cell repertoires showed limited TRB overlap. Donor CD8+ memory clones often dominated recipient blood repertoires at later times.

This CDR3 has 12 residues. Per the germline V gene, CDR1 is LGHNA and CDR2 is YNFKEQ. Methotrexate plus calcineurin inhibitor accompanied controls' myeloablative marrow transplants; sampling was 1 year later. Assay used: immunoSEQ multiplex PCR; TCRdb lists only in-frame clones, some missing. The sample lists some 14,000 clones, more than 70% occurring once. Specimen: PBMCs, collected less than 400 days after allogeneic stem cell transplant with calcineurin inhibitor and methotrexate. The TCR originated in a male patient in his late teens or twenties who received an allogeneic stem cell transplant from a related donor, was CMV-positive, and had no GVHD. Part of the T cell pool may stem from the graft donor. This sequence joins TRBV4-2 and TRBJ2-5; no firm D call. The closer fit of TRBJ2-7 to the DNA end suggests the J call may be wrong. The CDR3, as DNA: TGTGCCAGCAGCCAAGTCGGTACCGAGCAGTACTTC. This translates into CASSQVGTEQYF.